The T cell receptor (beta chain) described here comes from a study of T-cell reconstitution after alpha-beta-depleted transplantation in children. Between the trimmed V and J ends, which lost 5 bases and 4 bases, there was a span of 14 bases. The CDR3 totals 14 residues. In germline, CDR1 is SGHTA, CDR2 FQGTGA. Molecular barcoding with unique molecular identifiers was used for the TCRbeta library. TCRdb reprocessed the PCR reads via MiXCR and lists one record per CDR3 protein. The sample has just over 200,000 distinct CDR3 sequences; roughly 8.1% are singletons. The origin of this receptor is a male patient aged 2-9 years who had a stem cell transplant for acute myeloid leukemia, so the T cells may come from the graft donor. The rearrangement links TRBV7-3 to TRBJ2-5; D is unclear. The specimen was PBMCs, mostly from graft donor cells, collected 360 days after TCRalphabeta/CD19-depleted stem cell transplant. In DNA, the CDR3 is TGTGCCAGCAGCCCGTCTGGGATAGGAGAGACCCAGTACTTC. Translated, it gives CASSPSGIGETQYF.